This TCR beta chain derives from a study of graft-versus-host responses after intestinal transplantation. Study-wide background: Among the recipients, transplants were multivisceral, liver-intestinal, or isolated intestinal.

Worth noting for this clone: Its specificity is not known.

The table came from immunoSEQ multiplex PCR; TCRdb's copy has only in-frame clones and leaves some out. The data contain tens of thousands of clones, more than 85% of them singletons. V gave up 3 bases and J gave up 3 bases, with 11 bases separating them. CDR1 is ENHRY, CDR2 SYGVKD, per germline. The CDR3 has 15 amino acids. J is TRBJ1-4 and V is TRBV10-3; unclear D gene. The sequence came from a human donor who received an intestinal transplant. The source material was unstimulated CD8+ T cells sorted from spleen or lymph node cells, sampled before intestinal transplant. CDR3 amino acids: CAISDPDGANEKLFF. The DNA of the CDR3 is TGTGCCATCAGTGACCCGGACGGGGCTAATGAAAAACTGTTTTTT.